The 20 T cell receptor beta chains listed next were all sequenced from one sample in a study of blood T cell repertoires in COVID-19. Only in-frame clones appear in the TCRdb table, and some are missing; sequencing was by immunoSEQ multiplex PCR. The sample has tens of thousands of clones, roughly 88% seen once; the top ten hold about 32%. Sample: peripheral blood. These receptors came from a man between 65 and 85 years old with active COVID-19.

The rearrangement joins TRBV7-2 to TRBJ2-1; 11 bases agree with TRBD2. Germline loops: CDR1 SGHTA, CDR2 FQGNSA. J gave up 4 bases and V 10 bases, and 3 bases lay outside the gene matches. The CDR3 spans 13 residues. The CDR3 sequence is CAIIAGGYNEQFF. CDR3 bases: TGTGCCATAATAGCGGGGGGGTACAATGAGCAGTTCTTC.

This chain's CDR3 is CASRWDTDYGYTF. Written as DNA, the CDR3 is TGTGCCAGCAGGTGGGACACTGACTATGGCTACACCTTC. The chain links TRBV6-5 to TRBJ1-2, with D tentatively TRBD1 (6 bases). The CDR3 spans 13 residues. V lost 6 bases and J 3 bases, leaving 11 bases between the germline ends. Germline lookup yields CDR1 MNHEY and CDR2 SVGAGI.

This sequence joins TRBV5-5 and TRBJ1-2; the D gene is possibly TRBD1 (6 bases). With 7 bases removed from V and 6 bases from J, the gap between germline ends came to 16 bases. Germline assignment: CDR1 SGHKS and CDR2 YYEKEE (reference sequence). This CDR3 spans 13 amino acids. This chain's CDR3 is CASREGGVNGYTF. CDR3 DNA: TGTGCCAGCCGAGAAGGGGGAGTGAATGGCTACACCTTC.

This clone is a singleton in its sample. The rearrangement joins TRBV4-2 to TRBJ2-1; tentative D call: TRBD1 (6 bases). The V gene lost 4 bases and the J gene lost 2 bases, with 15 bases spanning the gap. The germline CDR1 and CDR2 sequences are LGHNA and YNFKEQ. There are 16 residues in the CDR3. For the CDR3, the DNA is TGTGCCAGCAGCCCCCAGGGGTGGGGGACCTACAATGAGCAGTTCTTC. This sequence encodes CASSPQGWGTYNEQFF.

The V and J genes are TRBV19 and TRBJ1-2, with D perhaps TRBD1 (5 bases). Germline V gene lookup returns CDR1 LNHDA and CDR2 SQIVND (reference sequence). CDR3 length: 14 residues. Trimming cost V 3 bases and J 4 bases, with 12 bases left between them. CDR3 nucleotides: TGTGCCAGTAGTATGGGGCCAGCACTCTATGGCTACACCTTC. The encoded protein is CASSMGPALYGYTF.

The chain couples TRBV6-6 to TRBJ2-7; TRBD1 might be the D (6 bases). Between the trimmed V and J ends, which lost 7 bases and 6 bases, there was a span of 10 bases. The CDR3 runs 11 residues. CDR1 and CDR2 (germline): MNHNY, SVGAGI (reference sequence). The CDR3 bases are TGTGCCAGCACCCAAGGGGGCGAGCAGTACTTC. Amino acid sequence: CASTQGGEQYF.

The V call is TRBV5-6, the J call TRBJ2-7, with D tentatively TRBD1 (5 bases). The germline V and J ends were trimmed by 1 base and 1 base, with 15 bases remaining between them. Germline-derived CDR1 and CDR2 are SGHDT and YYEEEE. CDR3 length: 16 amino acids. The CDR3 here is CASSLWQAGISYEQYF. The CDR3 DNA sequence: TGTGCCAGCAGCTTGTGGCAGGCAGGGATATCCTACGAGCAGTACTTC.

The chain joins TRBV7-2 to TRBJ1-3, with D perhaps matching TRBD1 (6 bases). Looked up from germline, CDR1 is SGHTA and CDR2 is FQGNSA. The length of the CDR3 is 14 residues. The V and J ends lost 4 bases and 4 bases respectively, with 11 bases between them. The CDR3 is CASSWTTGGNTIYF. DNA for the CDR3: TGTGCCAGCAGCTGGACGACAGGAGGAAACACCATATATTTT.

The rearrangement links TRBV5-1 to TRBJ2-7; 9 bases align to TRBD1. V lost 0 bases and J lost 7; bases outside the gene matches: 5. Germline CDR1 reads SGHRS; CDR2 reads YFSETQ. The CDR3 totals 14 residues. The CDR3 sequence is CASSLGQGVREQYF. DNA for the CDR3: TGCGCCAGCAGCTTGGGACAGGGGGTACGGGAGCAGTACTTC.

The genes are TRBV5-1 and TRBJ2-2; D unresolved. Per the germline V gene, CDR1 is SGHRS and CDR2 is YFSETQ. Between the trimmed V and J ends, which lost 3 bases and 4 bases, there was a span of 13 bases. This CDR3 has 15 amino acids. CDR3 protein: CASSYITPGTGELFF. The CDR3 DNA reads as TGCGCCAGCAGCTATATAACCCCGGGCACCGGGGAGCTGTTTTTT.

This chain connects TRBV11-2 to TRBJ2-3; 8 nucleotides agree with TRBD2. Germline V gives CDR1 SGHAT, CDR2 FQNNGV. The length of the CDR3 is 18 residues. With V trimmed by 0 bases and J by 1 base, 9 bases remained unmatched. In DNA, the CDR3 is TGTGCCAGCAGCTTAGATGGGGAATGGCGGGGGGGCACAGATACGCAGTATTTT. Protein sequence: CASSLDGEWRGGTDTQYF.

This chain joins TRBV30 and TRBJ1-5; D remains ambiguous. This CDR3 has 13 residues. Trimming stripped 5 bases from V and 3 bases from J, with 11 bases between. The germline CDR1 and CDR2 sequences are GTSNPN and SVGIG (reference sequence). As DNA, the CDR3 is TGTGCCTGGGCAACGGGTGCCAATCAGCCCCAGCATTTT. Translation gives CAWATGANQPQHF.

V is TRBV18 and J is TRBJ2-7; D is possibly TRBD2 (6 bases). The germline CDR1 and CDR2 sequences are KGHSH and LQKENI. CDR3 length equals 15 residues. V was trimmed by 1 base and J by 6 bases, leaving 16 bases between them. The CDR3 protein is CASSPLSGGTGEQYF. CDR3 sequence (DNA): TGTGCCAGCTCACCACTTTCGGGCGGGACCGGCGAGCAGTACTTC.

J is TRBJ1-5 and V is TRBV10-3; no clear D gene. From germline, CDR1 is ENHRY and CDR2 SYGVKD. The CDR3 has 14 amino acids. V lost 6 bases and J 1 base, leaving 10 bases between the germline ends. The CDR3 DNA sequence: TGTGCCATCAGCGCCTCGGGGAGCAATCAGCCCCAGCATTTT. Its translation: CAISASGSNQPQHF.

This clone was detected only a few times. The CDR3 sequence is CASSLGLRTGELFF. Written as DNA, the CDR3 is TGTGCCAGCAGCTTAGGATTGAGGACCGGGGAGCTGTTTTTT. The chain is built from TRBV7-3 and TRBJ2-2; D gene uncertain. CDR3 size: 14 residues. V shed 2 bases and J shed 5 bases, with 9 bases lying between them. Per germline, CDR1 SGHTA and CDR2 FQGTGA. Using reference TRBV7-3 and TRBJ2-2 for the parts outside the CDR3, the full variable domain is GAGVSQTPSNKVTEKGKYVELRCDPISGHTALYWYRQSLGQGPEFLIYFQGTGAADDSGLPNDRFFAVRPEGSVSTLKIQRTERGDSAVYLCASSLGLRTGELFFGEGSRLTVL.

This sequence joins TRBV21-1 and TRBJ2-3; the table's D call TRBD1 went unverified against the DNA. TRBV21-1 represents a pseudogene. This CDR3 is built from 17 residues. CDR3 coding DNA: TGTGCCAGCAGCAAACCGCGGACAGGGGAGAACACAGATACGCAGTATTTT. It translates to CASSKPRTGENTDTQYF.

The chain joins TRBV6-6 to TRBJ1-4; 7 positions match TRBD1. Per the germline V gene, CDR1 is MNHNY and CDR2 is SVGAGI (reference sequence). Trimming at V came to 8 bases and at J to 7 bases, leaving 10 bases not matched to a gene. The CDR3 runs to 14 residues. The CDR3: CASSRGGRGEKLFF. CDR3 in DNA: TGTGCCAGCTCCCGAGGGGGCCGGGGTGAAAAACTGTTTTTT.

The V call is TRBV10-1, the J call TRBJ2-5; possibly TRBD1 for D (6 bases). V was shortened by 8 bases and J by 1 base, with 17 bases between the two germline ends. The V gene's germline CDR1 is WNHNN and CDR2 SYGVQD (reference sequence). CDR3 length: 15 residues. CDR3 region: CASPLTGTSQETQYF. Written as DNA, the CDR3 is TGCGCCAGCCCCCTGACCGGGACATCCCAAGAGACCCAGTACTTC.

This clone was detected a few times. This chain uses TRBV10-1 with TRBJ2-7, with D unresolved. V shed 0 bases and J shed 3 bases, with 12 bases lying between them. From germline, CDR1 is WNHNN and CDR2 SYGVQD (reference sequence). The length of the CDR3 is 15 residues. CDR3 amino acids: CASSESITTDYEQYF. The CDR3 DNA reads TGCGCCAGCAGTGAGTCGATCACAACAGACTACGAGCAGTACTTC.

The chain links TRBV5-1 to TRBJ1-2; weak D call: TRBD1 (6 bases). The CDR3 spans 14 residues. Germline V gene lookup returns CDR1 SGHRS and CDR2 YFSETQ. Trimming took off 5 bases at V and 2 bases at J, with 13 bases between the two ends. CDR3 sequence reads: CASRSGTRNYGYTF. The DNA of the CDR3 is TGCGCCAGCAGATCCGGGACAAGGAACTATGGCTACACCTTC.